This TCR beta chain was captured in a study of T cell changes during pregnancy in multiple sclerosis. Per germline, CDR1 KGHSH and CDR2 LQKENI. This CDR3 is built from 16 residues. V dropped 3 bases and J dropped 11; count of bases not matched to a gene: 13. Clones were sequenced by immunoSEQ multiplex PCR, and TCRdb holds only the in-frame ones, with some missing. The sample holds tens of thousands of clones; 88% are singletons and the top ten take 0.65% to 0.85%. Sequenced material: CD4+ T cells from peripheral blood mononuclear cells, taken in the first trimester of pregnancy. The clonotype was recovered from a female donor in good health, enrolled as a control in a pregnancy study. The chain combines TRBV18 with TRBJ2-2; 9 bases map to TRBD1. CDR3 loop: CASSPGQGNRVGELFF. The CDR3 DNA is TGTGCCAGCTCACCGGGACAGGGTAATCGGGTCGGTGAGCTGTTTTTT. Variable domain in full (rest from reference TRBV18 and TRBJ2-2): NAGVMQNPRHLVRRRGQEARLRCSPMKGHSHVYWYRQLPEEGLKFMVYLQKENIIDESGMPKERFSAEFPKEGPSILRIQQVVRGDSAAYFCASSPGQGNRVGELFFGEGSRLTVL.